This entry concerns a single T cell receptor (beta chain). This sample is drawn from a study of blood T cell repertoires in COVID-19. The V segment lost 1 base and the J segment 0 bases; nucleotides outside the gene matches: 5. CDR1 and CDR2 (germline): SGHRS, YFSETQ. The CDR3 is 16 residues long. Measured with immunoSEQ multiplex PCR; TCRdb has only the in-frame clones, and not every one. In the table there are more than 100,000 clones, about 90% of which are singletons. This clonotype was sampled from a woman in her sixties with COVID-19, enrolled during active disease. Sequencing input: peripheral blood. The chain joins TRBV5-1 to TRBJ1-1, with TRBD1 matching over 8 bases. The CDR3 sequence: CASSLIPGGMNTEAFF. In DNA, the CDR3 is TGCGCCAGCAGCTTGATACCAGGGGGCATGAACACTGAAGCTTTCTTT.